Presented here are 7 T cell receptor beta chains from one specimen sequenced in a study. TCRdb used MiXCR to reprocess the 5' RACE reads, holding one entry per CDR3 protein. The table lists some 540 distinct CDR3 sequences, approximately 9.6% of them singletons, with under 35% in the top ten. Sequenced input: total memory T cells from blood PBMCs. Subset described: transitional memory CD4+ T cells. All receptors derive from a male donor with HIV.

The gene calls are TRBV9 and TRBJ1-1; D is undetermined. V lost 2 bases and J lost 2, with 13 bases in between. Germline lookup yields CDR1 SGDLS and CDR2 YYNGEE. This CDR3 region has 15 residues. The CDR3 here is CASSVVVWQNTEAFF. CDR3 nucleotide sequence: TGTGCCAGCAGCGTGGTCGTTTGGCAAAACACTGAAGCTTTCTTT.

This rearrangement joins TRBV6-1 to TRBJ1-3, with D perhaps TRBD1 (5 bases). CDR3 length equals 12 residues. Per the germline V gene, CDR1 is MNHNS and CDR2 is SASEGT. The CDR3 sequence: CVTRQNGNTIYF. The CDR3, as DNA: TGTGTAACGAGACAGAATGGAAACACCATATATTTT.

This clonotype is termed large. The rearrangement uses TRBV18 and TRBJ1-1, with D possibly being TRBD1 (6 bases). Germline V CDR1 and CDR2: KGHSH, LQKENI. The CDR3 covers 15 residues. The V and J ends lost 1 base and 3 bases respectively, with 12 bases between them. The CDR3 nucleotides are TGTGCCAGCTCACCACTTGACAGGTCGGACACTGAAGCTTTCTTT. It specifies CASSPLDRSDTEAFF.

On this clonotype: This may arise from a read error, as a much more abundant clone is one base away. The chain links TRBV30 to TRBJ2-7; D gene uncertain. Germline V lookup: CDR1 GTSNPN, CDR2 SVGIG (reference sequence). The CDR3 is 12 residues long. Between the trimmed V and J ends, which lost 8 bases and 4 bases, there was a span of 15 bases. CDR3 in DNA: TGTGCCGGGAATAAACAGCAGTACGAGCAGTACTTC. The encoded protein is CAGNKQQYEQYF. Based on the CDR3 plus reference TRBV30 and TRBJ2-7, the full variable domain is SQTIHQWPATLVQPVGSPLSLECTVEGTSNPNLYWYRQAAGRGLQLLFYSVGIGQISSEVPQNLSASRPQDRQFILSSKKLLLSDSGFYLCAGNKQQYEQYFGPGTRLTVT.

The sample holds a few counts of this clonotype. The rearrangement uses TRBV28 and TRBJ1-6; TRBD1 is a possible D gene (5 bases). The CDR3 length is 14 residues. V was trimmed by 8 bases and J by 2 bases, leaving 10 bases between them. The germline V gene encodes CDR1 MDHEN and CDR2 SYDVKM. The CDR3 sequence is CASLRGTYNSPLHF. In nucleotides, the CDR3 is TGTGCCAGCCTTCGGGGCACCTATAATTCACCCCTCCACTTT.

This clonotype was counted a few times. The rearrangement joins TRBV12-3 or TRBV12-4 to TRBJ2-7; D remains ambiguous. CDR3 length: 11 residues. V was trimmed by 6 bases and J by 3 bases, leaving 6 bases between them. The CDR3 here is CASSFNYEQYF. The DNA of the CDR3 is TGTGCCAGCAGCTTTAACTACGAGCAGTACTTC.

In its sample, this clonotype ranks as large. The rearrangement uses TRBV10-3 and TRBJ1-6, with TRBD1 matching over 7 bases. This CDR3 spans 14 amino acids. Germline V gene data show CDR1 as ENHRY and CDR2 as SYGVKD. Trimming took 5 bases from V and 5 from J; bases not matched to a gene: 3. This CDR3 reads CAISPGQNNSPLHF. The CDR3 DNA follows: TGTGCCATCAGTCCGGGACAGAATAATTCACCCCTCCACTTT.